This TCR beta chain was recorded in a study of T cells after yellow fever vaccination. Germline CDR1 and CDR2: MNHEY and SVGEGT. V was shortened by 5 bases and J by 1 base, with 14 bases between the two germline ends. The CDR3 covers 15 residues. The authors made TCR cDNA by 5'RACE template switching, adding a universal primer site and UMIs. TCRdb passed the 5' RACE reads through MiXCR, listing each CDR3 protein once. This sample has about 350,000 distinct CDR3 sequences, with around 12% found just once. V gene TRBV6-2 or TRBV6-3 combines with J gene TRBJ2-5; D perhaps matches TRBD1 (5 bases). The sequence was collected from a young man who received the YFV17D yellow fever vaccine. The specimen was CD4+ T cells sorted from PBMCs, collected 15 days after the yellow fever booster vaccination. The CDR3 bases are TGTGCCAGCAGTCCCGGTTTTAGGGGCCAAGAGACCCAGTACTTC. Amino acid sequence: CASSPGFRGQETQYF.